This T cell receptor beta chain originates from a study of early stage breast cancer tumors. Study-wide background: Most invasive tumors, about 70% of the 16, were ER+/PR+/HER2-. Study findings and constraints: Tumors had approximately 2.5-fold higher T cell density than normal breast. Blood repertoires resembled normal breast more than tumor.

As concerns this clone: Its antigen is still unknown.

Assay: immunoSEQ multiplex PCR; the TCRdb copy retains only in-frame clones and omits some. The table shows 9,300 or so clones, with about two thirds occurring only once. The CDR3 length is 17 residues. V was cut by 5 bases and J by 0 bases, with 17 bases left in between. Germline-derived CDR1 and CDR2 are SGHNT and YENEEA. The sequenced sample was normal breast tissue next to the tumor. The chain links TRBV11-3 to TRBJ1-5; D is possibly TRBD1 (5 bases). The sequence was obtained from a person in their sixties or seventies with breast cancer. The CDR3 nucleotides read TGTGCCAGCAGCCACTTGGCGACAGCAAATAGCAATCAGCCCCAGCATTTT. Residues: CASSHLATANSNQPQHF. The whole variable domain, remainder taken from reference TRBV11-3 and TRBJ1-5, is EAGVVQSPRYKIIEKKQPVAFWCNPISGHNTLYWYLQNLGQGPELLIRYENEEAVDDSQLPKDRFSAERLKGVDSTLKIQPAELGDSAVYLCASSHLATANSNQPQHFGDGTRLSIL.